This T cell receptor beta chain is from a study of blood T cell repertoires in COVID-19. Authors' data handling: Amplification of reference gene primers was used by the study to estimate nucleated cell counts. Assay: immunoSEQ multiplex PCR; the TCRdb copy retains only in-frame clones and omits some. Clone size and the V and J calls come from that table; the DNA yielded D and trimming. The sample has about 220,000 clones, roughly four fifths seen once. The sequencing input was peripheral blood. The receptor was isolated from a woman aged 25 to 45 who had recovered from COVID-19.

The DNA of the CDR3 is TGTGCCAGCAGTGACAGGAGGAGGGGTAGCAATCAGCCCCAGCATTTT. It specifies CASSDRRRGSNQPQHF. V usage is TRBV6-1 and J usage is TRBJ1-5; tentatively, D is TRBD1 (5 bases). CDR3 size: 16 residues. The germline gives CDR1 MNHNS, CDR2 SASEGT. The V end was cut by 3 bases, the J end by 0 bases, with 12 bases between.